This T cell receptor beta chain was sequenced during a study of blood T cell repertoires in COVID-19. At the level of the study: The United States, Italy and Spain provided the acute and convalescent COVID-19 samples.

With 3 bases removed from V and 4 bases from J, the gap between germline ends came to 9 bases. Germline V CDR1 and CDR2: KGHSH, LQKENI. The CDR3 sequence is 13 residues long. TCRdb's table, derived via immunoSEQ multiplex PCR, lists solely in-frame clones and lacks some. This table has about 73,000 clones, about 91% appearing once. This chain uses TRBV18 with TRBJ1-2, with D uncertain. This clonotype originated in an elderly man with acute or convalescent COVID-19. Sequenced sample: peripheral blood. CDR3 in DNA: TGTGCCAGCTCACCGGCGGAGGGCTATGGCTACACCTTC. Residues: CASSPAEGYGYTF.